Sequencing of this TCR beta chain was carried out in a study of post-analysis software for immune sequencing data. Study-wide context: Recorded subtypes: relapsing-remitting, secondary progressive, progressive-relapsing; some patients unannotated. Overall study findings and caveats: Among five TRBV segments more frequent in patients than controls were TRBV5-6, TRBV5-1 and TRBV20-1. F measure grouped same-batch samples tightly together. Comparison with controls showed significantly lower normalized Chao1 diversity in multiple sclerosis patients.

V lost 3 bases, J lost 7 bases, and 17 bases lay in between. Germline values: CDR1 KGHDR, CDR2 SFDVKD. CDR3 length: 15 amino acids. TCR beta cDNA libraries had unique molecular identifiers. TCRdb ran MiXCR on the PCR reads and lists one entry per CDR3 protein. The data contain approximately 360,000 distinct CDR3 sequences, roughly 35% of them singletons. A note on this clonotype: The antigen remains unidentified.

This chain uses TRBV24-1 with TRBJ2-5, with D possibly being TRBD1 (7 bases). The material sequenced was blood. The clonotype was recovered from a girl aged 10-17 years with multiple sclerosis. The CDR3 here is CATSDARRQGGTQYF. DNA of the CDR3: TGTGCCACCAGTGATGCCCGTAGACAGGGAGGGACCCAGTACTTC.